The rows below give T cell receptor beta chains drawn from one sample of a study of early T cells in non-severe SARS-CoV-2 infection. TCRdb fed the 5' RACE reads into MiXCR, producing one record per CDR3 protein. The table shows under 85,000 distinct CDR3 sequences, with roughly 15% occurring only once. Sequenced here: whole blood, sampled at baseline. These receptors came from an adult who was a healthcare worker with PCR-confirmed SARS-CoV-2 infection or an uninfected control (not recorded which). Both conserved end residues are part of each CDR3. D genes are given only for firm matches. Some rows mark clone size as missing; the rest say once, few, many or name a class of expanded clone.

v_gene	abundance	j_gene	d_gene	CDR3aa	CDR3nt
TRBV27	many	TRBJ1-4	-	CASAGTWLTNEKLFF	TGTGCCAGCGCCGGGACGTGGTTAACTAATGAAAAACTGTTTTTT
TRBV19	-	TRBJ2-7	-	CASKMREFPHEQYF	TGTGCCAGTAAAATGAGAGAGTTCCCCCACGAGCAGTACTTC
TRBV2	-	TRBJ1-5	-	CASSLSRESNQPQHF	TGTGCCAGCAGTCTTTCCAGGGAGAGCAATCAGCCCCAGCATTTT
TRBV5-6	-	TRBJ2-7	TRBD2	CASSSGPSGSYEQYF	TGTGCCAGCAGCTCTGGCCCCAGCGGGAGCTACGAGCAGTACTTC
TRBV7-3	-	TRBJ2-2	TRBD2	CAARGTTTGELFF	TGTGCCGCCCGTGGGACTACCACCGGGGAGCTGTTTTTT
TRBV18	few	TRBJ1-2	-	CASSPGDRGYTF	TGTGCCAGCTCCCCTGGGGATAGAGGCTACACCTTC
TRBV20-1	-	TRBJ2-1	TRBD2	CSARVAGVEYNEQFF	TGCAGTGCTAGAGTAGCGGGAGTGGAGTACAATGAGCAGTTCTTC
TRBV5-1	-	TRBJ2-4	-	CASSLAVTGGTLAKNIQYF	TGCGCCAGCAGCTTGGCAGTGACAGGCGGAACCTTAGCCAAAAACATTCAGTACTTC
TRBV2	-	TRBJ2-2	TRBD2	CASSETSSGGELFF	TGTGCCAGCAGCGAGACTAGCAGCGGCGGGGAGCTGTTTTTT
TRBV20-1	few	TRBJ2-1	-	CSASSSDPLSYNEQFF	TGCAGTGCTAGTTCAAGCGACCCCCTCTCCTACAATGAGCAGTTCTTC
TRBV18	many	TRBJ1-6	TRBD1	CASSPPTTGLYNSPLHF	TGTGCCAGCTCACCACCGACGACAGGGCTTTATAATTCACCCCTCCACTTT
TRBV20-1	-	TRBJ1-1	-	CSASQGMNTEAFF	TGCAGTGCTAGCCAGGGCATGAACACTGAAGCTTTCTTT
TRBV7-2	-	TRBJ2-1	TRBD2	CASSLNLAGANEQFF	TGTGCCAGCAGCCTTAACTTAGCGGGAGCCAATGAGCAGTTCTTC
TRBV4-2	few	TRBJ2-4	-	CASSFGGAESIQYF	TGTGCCAGCAGCTTCGGTGGAGCGGAGAGCATTCAGTACTTC
TRBV4-1	-	TRBJ2-4	-	CASSQAGPGKNIQYF	TGCGCCAGCAGCCAAGCAGGCCCAGGCAAAAACATTCAGTACTTC
TRBV18	few	TRBJ2-3	-	CASSPQPDTQYF	TGTGCCAGCTCACCACAGCCGGATACGCAGTATTTT
TRBV12-3/TRBV12-4	-	TRBJ2-7	TRBD2	CASSLGLAGPSPYEQYF	TGTGCCAGCAGTCTCGGACTAGCGGGCCCCTCCCCCTACGAGCAGTACTTC
TRBV6-1	many	TRBJ2-1	-	CASSVTRVYNEQFF	TGTGCCAGCAGTGTGACCAGGGTTTACAATGAGCAGTTCTTC
TRBV20-1	-	TRBJ2-1	-	CSAPRRNNEQFF	TGCAGTGCCCCAAGGCGGAACAATGAGCAGTTCTTC
TRBV20-1	many	TRBJ2-7	TRBD2	CSARDTSVYEQYF	TGCAGTGCTAGAGATACTAGCGTCTACGAGCAGTACTTC
TRBV5-1	-	TRBJ2-3	TRBD2	CASSPPSGRGTDTQYF	TGCGCCAGCAGCCCCCCTAGCGGGAGGGGCACAGATACGCAGTATTTT
TRBV4-1	many	TRBJ1-5	-	CASSQDRGGRGQPQHF	TGCGCCAGCAGCCAAGATCGTGGGGGAAGGGGTCAGCCCCAGCATTTT
TRBV6-6	many	TRBJ2-3	TRBD2	CASSYPLDLAGSTDTQYF	TGTGCCAGCAGTTACCCACTAGATCTAGCGGGGAGCACAGATACGCAGTATTTT
TRBV27	few	TRBJ1-6	-	CASSLQNSPLHF	TGTGCCAGCAGTTTACAGAATTCACCCCTCCACTTT
TRBV7-9	few	TRBJ1-4	TRBD1	CASSKGQGNEKLFF	TGTGCCAGCAGCAAAGGACAGGGTAATGAAAAACTGTTTTTT
TRBV25-1	many	TRBJ2-7	-	CASSRGFYEQYF	TGTGCCAGCAGTAGGGGTTTCTACGAGCAGTACTTC
TRBV6-6	few	TRBJ1-4	-	CASSYSSGTGEKLFF	TGTGCCAGCAGTTACTCGTCGGGAACAGGAGAAAAACTGTTTTTT
TRBV7-9	medium-sized	TRBJ2-5	-	CASSLASTGASPYF	TGTGCCAGCAGCTTAGCGAGTACTGGAGCTAGCCCGTACTTC
TRBV20-1	-	TRBJ2-3	TRBD2	CSARDRTSEYTDTQYF	TGCAGTGCTAGAGATAGAACTAGCGAATACACAGATACGCAGTATTTT
TRBV28	few	TRBJ2-5	-	CASSFRPGAQETQYF	TGTGCCAGCAGTTTTAGACCGGGAGCCCAAGAGACCCAGTACTTC
TRBV9	many	TRBJ2-1	TRBD2	CASSVRGGFSYNEQFF	TGTGCCAGCAGCGTGCGCGGGGGGTTCTCCTACAATGAGCAGTTCTTC
TRBV2	-	TRBJ2-7	-	CASGQPTYEQYF	TGTGCCAGCGGACAGCCAACCTACGAGCAGTACTTC
TRBV21-1	-	TRBJ1-5	-	CASSLSSKEGNQPQHF	TGTGCCAGCAGCCTCTCCTCGAAGGAGGGCAATCAGCCCCAGCATTTT
TRBV12-3/TRBV12-4	-	TRBJ2-1	-	CASSLHGNEQFF	TGTGCCAGCAGTTTACACGGCAATGAGCAGTTCTTC
TRBV10-3	-	TRBJ1-6	-	CAISESTSPNSPLHF	TGTGCCATCAGTGAGTCTACCTCACCAAATTCACCCCTCCACTTT
TRBV6-1	-	TRBJ2-1	TRBD2	CASSEAKGIAGVMNEQFF	TGTGCCAGCAGTGAAGCAAAAGGGATAGCGGGAGTGATGAATGAGCAGTTCTTC
TRBV18	-	TRBJ2-5	TRBD1	CASSSGSGGQETQYF	TGTGCCAGCTCGTCCGGGTCAGGGGGCCAAGAGACCCAGTACTTC
TRBV19	few	TRBJ1-2	-	CASSLPREDGHYGYTF	TGTGCCAGTAGTCTACCCCGGGAGGACGGGCACTATGGCTACACCTTC
TRBV12-3/TRBV12-4	few	TRBJ1-6	-	CASSGQSNSPLHF	TGTGCCAGCAGTGGACAGAGCAATTCACCCCTCCACTTT
TRBV19	few	TRBJ1-5	-	CASIRPGSNQPQHF	TGTGCCAGTATTCGGCCGGGGTCCAATCAGCCCCAGCATTTT
TRBV7-3	-	TRBJ1-1	-	CASSSTGSKREAFF	TGTGCCAGCAGCTCAACAGGCTCCAAGAGGGAAGCTTTCTTT
TRBV5-4	-	TRBJ2-3	-	CASSPLSGSTDTQYF	TGTGCCAGCAGCCCCCTAAGCGGTAGCACAGATACGCAGTATTTT
TRBV3-1	-	TRBJ2-1	-	CASSLQLASYNEQFF	TGTGCCAGCAGCCTCCAACTAGCCTCCTACAATGAGCAGTTCTTC
TRBV7-9	-	TRBJ2-1	TRBD2	CASRSQLAEYNEQFF	TGTGCCAGCAGATCGCAACTAGCGGAGTACAATGAGCAGTTCTTC
TRBV6-6	few	TRBJ2-3	TRBD2	CASSPQSSGSWADTQYF	TGTGCCAGCAGCCCTCAATCTAGCGGGAGTTGGGCAGATACGCAGTATTTT
TRBV5-1	few	TRBJ1-5	-	CATLGDLWNPDSNQPQHF	TGCGCCACCTTGGGGGACCTATGGAATCCGGATAGCAATCAGCCCCAGCATTTT
TRBV6-5	few	TRBJ2-7	TRBD1	CASSYGTGGQVQYF	TGTGCCAGCAGTTACGGGACAGGGGGTCAGGTGCAGTACTTC
TRBV7-3	few	TRBJ1-1	-	CASSSDGNTEAFF	TGTGCCAGCAGCTCGGACGGGAACACTGAAGCTTTCTTT
TRBV2	-	TRBJ2-5	TRBD2	CASSVGGSKTQYF	TGTGCCAGCAGTGTCGGCGGGAGCAAGACCCAGTACTTC
TRBV14	-	TRBJ1-6	-	CASSHRQHSPLHF	TGTGCCAGCAGCCATAGACAGCATTCACCCCTCCACTTT
TRBV18	few	TRBJ2-5	TRBD2	CASSPSLAGETQYF	TGTGCCAGCTCACCATCACTAGCGGGCGAGACCCAGTACTTC
TRBV7-8	few	TRBJ1-3	-	CASSLPRRGNLFLSGNTIYF	TGTGCCAGCAGCCTTCCACGTAGAGGGAATCTCTTCCTCTCTGGAAACACCATATATTTT
TRBV7-9	many	TRBJ1-2	-	CASSSGAGEGYTF	TGTGCCAGCAGCTCAGGCGCAGGGGAAGGCTACACCTTC
TRBV7-2	-	TRBJ2-3	-	CASSSVVGDTQYF	TGTGCCAGCAGCTCTGTGGTGGGGGATACGCAGTATTTT
TRBV2	few	TRBJ2-2	TRBD2	CASSPSGRYTGELFF	TGTGCCAGCAGTCCCAGCGGGAGATACACCGGGGAGCTGTTTTTT
TRBV18	many	TRBJ2-5	-	CASSLGQKETQYF	TGTGCCAGCTCACTCGGACAGAAAGAGACCCAGTACTTC